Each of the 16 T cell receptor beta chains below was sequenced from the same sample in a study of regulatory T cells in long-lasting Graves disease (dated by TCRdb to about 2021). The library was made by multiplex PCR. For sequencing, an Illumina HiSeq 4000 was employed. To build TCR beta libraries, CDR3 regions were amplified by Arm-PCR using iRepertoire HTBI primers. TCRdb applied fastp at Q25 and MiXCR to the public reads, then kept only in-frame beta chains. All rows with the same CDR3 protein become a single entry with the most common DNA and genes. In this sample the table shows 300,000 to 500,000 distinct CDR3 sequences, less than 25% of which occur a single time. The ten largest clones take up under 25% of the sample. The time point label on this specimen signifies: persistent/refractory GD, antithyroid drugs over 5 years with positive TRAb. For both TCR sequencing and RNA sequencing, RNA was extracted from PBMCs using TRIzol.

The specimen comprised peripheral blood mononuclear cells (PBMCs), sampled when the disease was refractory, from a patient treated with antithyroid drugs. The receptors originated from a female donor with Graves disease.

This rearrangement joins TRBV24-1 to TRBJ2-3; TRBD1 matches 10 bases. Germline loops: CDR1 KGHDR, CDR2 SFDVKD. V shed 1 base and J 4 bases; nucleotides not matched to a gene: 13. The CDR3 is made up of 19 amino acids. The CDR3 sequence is CATSDFGTSGQGPSDTQYF. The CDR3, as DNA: TGTGCCACCAGTGATTTTGGGACCTCGGGACAGGGGCCGTCAGATACGCAGTATTTT.

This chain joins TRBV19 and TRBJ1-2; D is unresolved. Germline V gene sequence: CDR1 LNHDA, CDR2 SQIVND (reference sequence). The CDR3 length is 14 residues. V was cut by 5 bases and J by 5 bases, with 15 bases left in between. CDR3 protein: CASSHPGPGYGYTF. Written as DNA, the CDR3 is TGTGCCAGTAGTCACCCGGGCCCGGGGTATGGCTACACCTTC.

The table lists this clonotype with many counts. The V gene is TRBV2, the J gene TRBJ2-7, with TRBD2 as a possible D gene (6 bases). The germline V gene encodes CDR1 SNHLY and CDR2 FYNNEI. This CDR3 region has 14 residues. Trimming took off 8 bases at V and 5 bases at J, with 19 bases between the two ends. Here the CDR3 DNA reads TGTGCCAGCCCCGGGCGGGGTATTACTAACGAGCAGTACTTC. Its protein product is CASPGRGITNEQYF.

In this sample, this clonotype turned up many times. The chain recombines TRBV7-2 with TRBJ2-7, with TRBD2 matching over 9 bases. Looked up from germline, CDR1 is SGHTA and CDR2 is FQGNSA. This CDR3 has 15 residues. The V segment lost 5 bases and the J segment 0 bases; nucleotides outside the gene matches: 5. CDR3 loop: CASSASSGISYEQYF. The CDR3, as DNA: TGTGCCAGCAGCGCGTCTAGCGGGATCTCCTACGAGCAGTACTTC.

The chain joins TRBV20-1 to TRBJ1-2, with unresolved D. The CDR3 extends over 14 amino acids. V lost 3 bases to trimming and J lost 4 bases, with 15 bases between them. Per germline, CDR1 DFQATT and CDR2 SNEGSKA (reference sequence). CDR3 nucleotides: TGCAGTGCTAGTCGGACGGTTGGTGTCTATGGCTACACCTTC. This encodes CSASRTVGVYGYTF.

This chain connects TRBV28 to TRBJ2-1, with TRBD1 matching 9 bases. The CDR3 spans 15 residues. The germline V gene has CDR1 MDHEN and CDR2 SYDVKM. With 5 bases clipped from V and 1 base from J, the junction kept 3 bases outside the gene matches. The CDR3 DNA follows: TGTGCCAGCAGTCGGGACAGGGAGTCCTACAATGAGCAGTTCTTC. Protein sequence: CASSRDRESYNEQFF.

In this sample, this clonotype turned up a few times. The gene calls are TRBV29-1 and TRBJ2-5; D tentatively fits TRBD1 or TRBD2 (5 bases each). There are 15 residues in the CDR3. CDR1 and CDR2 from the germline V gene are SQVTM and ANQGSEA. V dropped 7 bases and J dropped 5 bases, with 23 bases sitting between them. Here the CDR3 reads CSAHGTPENGETQYF. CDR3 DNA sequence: TGCAGCGCCCACGGGACGCCCGAAAACGGGGAGACCCAGTACTTC.

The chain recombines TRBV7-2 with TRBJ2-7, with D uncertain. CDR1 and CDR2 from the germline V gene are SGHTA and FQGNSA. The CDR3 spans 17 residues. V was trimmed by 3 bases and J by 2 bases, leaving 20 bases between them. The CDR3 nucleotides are TGTGCCAGCAGCTTTCGAGACACCGAGACTCTTACCTACGAGCAGTACTTC. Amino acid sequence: CASSFRDTETLTYEQYF.

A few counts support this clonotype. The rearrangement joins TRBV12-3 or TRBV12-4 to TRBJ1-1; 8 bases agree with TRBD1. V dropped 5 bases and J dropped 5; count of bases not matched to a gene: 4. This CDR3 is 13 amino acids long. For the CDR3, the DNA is TGTGCCAGCAGTACAGGGGGAAAGACTGAAGCTTTCTTT. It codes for CASSTGGKTEAFF.

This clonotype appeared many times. The CDR3 DNA sequence: TGTGCCAGCTCACCGGGGCGGGCACTGCACTACGAGCAGTACTTC. Translation: CASSPGRALHYEQYF. The chain links TRBV12-3 or TRBV12-4 to TRBJ2-7, with D possibly being TRBD1 or TRBD2 (5 bases each). This CDR3 comprises 15 residues. Trimming cost V 8 bases and J 3 bases, with 20 bases left between them.

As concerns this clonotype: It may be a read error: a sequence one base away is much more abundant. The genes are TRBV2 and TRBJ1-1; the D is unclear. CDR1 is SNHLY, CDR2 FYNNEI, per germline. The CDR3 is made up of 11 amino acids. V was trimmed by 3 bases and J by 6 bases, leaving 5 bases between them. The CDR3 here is CASSEFAEAFF. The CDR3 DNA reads TGTGCCAGCAGTGAGTTCGCTGAAGCTTTCTTT.

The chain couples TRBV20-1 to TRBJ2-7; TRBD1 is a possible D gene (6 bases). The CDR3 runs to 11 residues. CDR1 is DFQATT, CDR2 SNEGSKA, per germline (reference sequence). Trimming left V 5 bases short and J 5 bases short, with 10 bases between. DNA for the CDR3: TGCAGTGCTGTGGACAGCCACGAGCAGTACTTC. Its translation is CSAVDSHEQYF.

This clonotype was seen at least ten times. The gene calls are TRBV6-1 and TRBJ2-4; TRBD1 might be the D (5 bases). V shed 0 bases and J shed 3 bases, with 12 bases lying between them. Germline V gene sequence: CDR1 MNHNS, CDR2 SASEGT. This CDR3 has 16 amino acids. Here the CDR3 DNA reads TGTGCCAGCAGTGAAGCGCTTCAGGGTGTCAAAAACATTCAGTACTTC. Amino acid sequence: CASSEALQGVKNIQYF.

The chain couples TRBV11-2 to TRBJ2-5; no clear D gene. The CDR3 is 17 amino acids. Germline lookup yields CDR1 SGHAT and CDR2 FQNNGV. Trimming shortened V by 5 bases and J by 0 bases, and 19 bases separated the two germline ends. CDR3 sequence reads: CASSQDLLGNDQETQYF. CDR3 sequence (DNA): TGTGCCAGCAGCCAAGATTTGTTGGGTAACGACCAAGAGACCCAGTACTTC.

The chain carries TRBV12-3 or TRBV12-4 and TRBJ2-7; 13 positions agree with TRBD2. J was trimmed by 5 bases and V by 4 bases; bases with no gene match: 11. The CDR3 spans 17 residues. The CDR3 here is CASSYPGLAGESHEQYF. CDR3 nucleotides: TGTGCCAGCAGTTACCCCGGACTAGCGGGAGAGTCCCACGAGCAGTACTTC.

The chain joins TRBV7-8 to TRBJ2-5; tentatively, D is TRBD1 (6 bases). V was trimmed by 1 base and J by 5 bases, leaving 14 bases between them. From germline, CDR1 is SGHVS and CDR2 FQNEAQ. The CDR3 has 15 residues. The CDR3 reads CASSLGYGGRETQYF. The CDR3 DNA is TGTGCCAGCAGCTTAGGATATGGGGGCAGGGAGACCCAGTACTTC.